This is a list of T cell receptor beta chains from one sample in a study of OX40 agonist ivuxolimab in advanced cancers. Clones were read by immunoSEQ multiplex PCR, and TCRdb kept only the in-frame ones, dropping some. Here the sample spans about 40,000 clones, 85% to 90% being singletons. The specimen comprised CD4+ or CD8+ T cells sorted from blood, sampled in a trial of the OX40 agonist ivuxolimab. The receptors shown here come from an adult with an advanced solid tumor such as melanoma, head and neck, liver or kidney cancer. CDR3s include the opening cysteine and the closing phenylalanine or tryptophan. Fields, in order: clone size, V gene, J gene, CDR3 length, D gene, CDR3 protein, CDR3 DNA. D genes are given only for firm matches. Only part of the rows carry a size: once, few, many, or a class if the clone is expanded.

>once|TRBV30|TRBJ1-1|10|NA
CAWTTTEAFF
TGTGCCTGGACAACCACTGAAGCTTTCTTT
>NA|TRBV7-2|TRBJ2-7|17|NA
CASSSLWDRDGTYEQYF
TGTGCCAGCAGCTCCCTCTGGGATCGGGACGGGACCTACGAGCAGTACTTC
>NA|TRBV19|TRBJ1-4|15|NA
CASSIYQGSNEKLFF
TGTGCCAGTAGTATTTACCAGGGCTCTAATGAAAAACTGTTTTTT
>NA|TRBV6-5|TRBJ2-7|15|TRBD2
CASSYSRLAATEQYF
TGTGCCAGCAGTTACTCGAGACTAGCGGCCACCGAGCAGTACTTC
>NA|TRBV6-1|TRBJ1-2|16|TRBD1
CAISVMRDRGFYGYTF
TGTGCCATCAGTGTCATGAGGGACAGGGGTTTCTATGGCTACACCTTC
>NA|TRBV27|TRBJ1-2|13|TRBD1
CASSKTGNYGYTF
TGTGCCAGCAGCAAGACAGGGAACTATGGCTACACCTTC
>NA|TRBV7-8|TRBJ2-7|16|TRBD2
CASSLIRTSIVGEQYF
TGTGCCAGCAGCTTAATTCGGACTAGCATAGTAGGGGAGCAGTACTTC
>NA|TRBV14|TRBJ1-1|14|NA
CASSLGGWNTEAFF
TGTGCCAGCAGCCTCGGGGGGTGGAACACTGAAGCTTTCTTT
>NA|TRBV19|TRBJ2-2|14|TRBD1
CASSPKGGIGELFF
TGTGCCAGTAGCCCCAAAGGGGGCATCGGGGAGCTGTTTTTT
>NA|TRBV6-1|TRBJ1-1|10|NA
CASSTYEAFF
TGTGCCAGCAGCACATATGAAGCTTTCTTT
>NA|TRBV5-6|TRBJ1-1|15|NA
CASSFPSGRDTEAFF
TGTGCCAGCAGTTTTCCAAGTGGGAGGGACACTGAAGCTTTCTTT
>once|TRBV6-6|TRBJ2-7|13|NA
CASRAWTDYEQYF
TGTGCCAGCAGGGCTTGGACAGACTACGAGCAGTACTTC
>once|TRBV6-6|TRBJ1-5|12|NA
CASSLPNQPQHF
TGTGCCAGCAGTCTACCAAATCAGCCCCAGCATTTT
>NA|TRBV19|TRBJ2-7|12|NA
CASSGGPHEQYF
TGTGCCAGTAGCGGGGGGCCCCACGAGCAGTACTTC
>NA|TRBV27|TRBJ2-1|15|NA
CASSLTLGLYNEQFF
TGTGCCAGCAGTTTGACCTTGGGCCTCTACAATGAGCAGTTCTTC
>NA|TRBV30|TRBJ2-7|13|NA
CALYGTPAYEQYF
TGTGCCTTATACGGGACCCCCGCCTACGAGCAGTACTTC
>NA|TRBV6-4|TRBJ2-3|14|NA
CASSDSGGPDTQYF
TGTGCCAGCAGTGACTCGGGGGGTCCAGATACGCAGTATTTT